This TCR beta chain was recorded in a study of CD8 T cells in Susac syndrome. For the study at large: Patients with Susac syndrome were therapy-naive, on corticosteroids, or on intravenous immunoglobulin alone at blood draw.

Overall study findings and caveats: The number of Susac-specific public clones found was about 15 in total CD8+ repertoires and four or five in CD8+ TEMRA repertoires.

The germline gives CDR1 LGHDT, CDR2 YNNKEL (reference sequence). The CDR3 has 14 residues. V dropped 0 bases and J dropped 5 bases, with 8 bases sitting between them. This clonotype was counted a single time. Antigen specificity is unknown. Reverse transcription of about 0.5 to 1 ug RNA was carried out with random hexamers. TCRdb redid the calling of the immunoSEQ multiplex PCR reads with MiXCR, one entry per CDR3 protein. The sample has around 150,000 distinct CDR3 sequences; approximately 95% are singletons. The sequencing input was CD8+ T cells from PBMCs. This chain connects TRBV3-1 to TRBJ1-5; no reliable D call. This clonotype was sampled from a human donor with Susac syndrome. The chain's CDR3 is CASSQDVADQPQHF. The DNA of the CDR3 is TGTGCCAGCAGCCAAGACGTGGCAGATCAGCCCCAGCATTTT.